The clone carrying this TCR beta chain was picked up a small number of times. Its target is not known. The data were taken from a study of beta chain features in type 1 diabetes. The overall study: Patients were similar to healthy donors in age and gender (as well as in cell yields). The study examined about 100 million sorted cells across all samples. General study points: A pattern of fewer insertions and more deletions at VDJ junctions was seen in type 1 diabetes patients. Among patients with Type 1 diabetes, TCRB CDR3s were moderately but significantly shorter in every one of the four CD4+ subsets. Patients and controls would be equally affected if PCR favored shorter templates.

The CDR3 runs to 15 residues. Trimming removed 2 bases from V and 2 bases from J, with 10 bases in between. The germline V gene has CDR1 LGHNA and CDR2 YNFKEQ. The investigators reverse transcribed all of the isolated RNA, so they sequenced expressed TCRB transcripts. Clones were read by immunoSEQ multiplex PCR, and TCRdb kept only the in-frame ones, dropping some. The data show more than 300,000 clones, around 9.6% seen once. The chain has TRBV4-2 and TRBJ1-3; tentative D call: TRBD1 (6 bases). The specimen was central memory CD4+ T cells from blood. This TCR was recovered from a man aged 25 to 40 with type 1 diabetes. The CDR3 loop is CASSQNTGTGNTIYF. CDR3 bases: TGTGCCAGCAGCCAAAATACAGGGACTGGAAACACCATATATTTT.